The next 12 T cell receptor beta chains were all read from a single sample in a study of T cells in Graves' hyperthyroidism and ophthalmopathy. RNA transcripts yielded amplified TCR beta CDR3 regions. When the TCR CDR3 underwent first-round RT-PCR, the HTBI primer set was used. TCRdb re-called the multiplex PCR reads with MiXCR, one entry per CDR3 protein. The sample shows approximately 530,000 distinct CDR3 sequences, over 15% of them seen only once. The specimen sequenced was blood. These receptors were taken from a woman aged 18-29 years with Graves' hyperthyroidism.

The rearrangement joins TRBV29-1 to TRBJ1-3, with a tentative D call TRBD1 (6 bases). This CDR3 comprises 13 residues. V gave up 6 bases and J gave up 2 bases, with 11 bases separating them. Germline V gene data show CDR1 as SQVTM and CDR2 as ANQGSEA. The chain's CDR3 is CSVSQGAGNTIYF. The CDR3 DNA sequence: TGCAGCGTATCACAGGGAGCTGGAAACACCATATATTTT.

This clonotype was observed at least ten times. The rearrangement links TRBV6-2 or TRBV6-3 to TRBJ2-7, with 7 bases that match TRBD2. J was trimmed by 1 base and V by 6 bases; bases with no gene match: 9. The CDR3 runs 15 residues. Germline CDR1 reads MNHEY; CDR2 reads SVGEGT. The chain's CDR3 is CASRSSGTISYEQYF. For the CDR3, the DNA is TGTGCCAGCAGGTCAAGCGGGACGATATCCTACGAGCAGTACTTC.

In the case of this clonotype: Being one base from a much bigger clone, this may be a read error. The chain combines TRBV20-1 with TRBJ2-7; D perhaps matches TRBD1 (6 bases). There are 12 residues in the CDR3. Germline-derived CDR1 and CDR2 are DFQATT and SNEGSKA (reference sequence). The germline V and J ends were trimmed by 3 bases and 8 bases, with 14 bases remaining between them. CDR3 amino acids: CSARVGAYKQYF. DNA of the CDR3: TGCAGTGCTAGGGTGGGGGCTTACAAGCAGTACTTC.

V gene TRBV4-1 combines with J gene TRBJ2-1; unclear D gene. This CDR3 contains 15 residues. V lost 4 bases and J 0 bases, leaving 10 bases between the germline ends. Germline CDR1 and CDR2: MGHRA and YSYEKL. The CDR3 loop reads CASSRQKSSYNEQFF. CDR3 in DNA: TGCGCCAGCAGCCGTCAAAAGAGCTCCTACAATGAGCAGTTCTTC.

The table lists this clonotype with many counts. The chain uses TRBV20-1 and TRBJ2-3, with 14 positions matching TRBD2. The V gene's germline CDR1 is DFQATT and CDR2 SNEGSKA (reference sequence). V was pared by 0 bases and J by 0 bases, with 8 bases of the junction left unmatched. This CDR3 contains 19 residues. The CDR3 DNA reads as TGCAGTGCTAGAGATGTTGGGGGACTAGCGGGAGACAGCACAGATACGCAGTATTTT. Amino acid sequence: CSARDVGGLAGDSTDTQYF.

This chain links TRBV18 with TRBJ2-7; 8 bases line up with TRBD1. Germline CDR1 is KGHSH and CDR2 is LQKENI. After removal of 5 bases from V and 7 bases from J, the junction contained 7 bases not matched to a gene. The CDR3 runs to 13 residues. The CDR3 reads CASSSGQGREQYF. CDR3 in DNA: TGTGCCAGCTCATCCGGACAGGGTCGGGAGCAGTACTTC.

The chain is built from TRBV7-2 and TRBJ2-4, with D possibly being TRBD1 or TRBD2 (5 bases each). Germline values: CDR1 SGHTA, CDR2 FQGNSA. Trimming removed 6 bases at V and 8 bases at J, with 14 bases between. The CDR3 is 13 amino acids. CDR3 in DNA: TGTGCCAGCAGTGAAGGTGGGGGTGACATTCAGTACTTC. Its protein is CASSEGGGDIQYF.

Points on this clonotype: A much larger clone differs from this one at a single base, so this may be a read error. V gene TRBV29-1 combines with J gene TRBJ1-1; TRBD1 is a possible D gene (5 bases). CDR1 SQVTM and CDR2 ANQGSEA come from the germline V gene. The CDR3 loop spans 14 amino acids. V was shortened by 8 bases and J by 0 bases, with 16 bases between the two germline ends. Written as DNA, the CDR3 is TGCAGCCTGATGATGGGGGGGATGAACACTGAAGCTTTCTTT. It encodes CSLMMGGMNTEAFF.

CDR3 sequence (DNA): TGCAGTGCTAGAGTCCAACTAGCGGGAGCTGGAGATACGCAGTATTTT. Translating it yields CSARVQLAGAGDTQYF. The rearrangement links TRBV20-1 to TRBJ2-3, with TRBD2 identical over 11 bases. Germline values: CDR1 DFQATT, CDR2 SNEGSKA (reference sequence). V lost 1 base and J lost 5; bases outside the gene matches: 8. This CDR3 region has 16 residues.

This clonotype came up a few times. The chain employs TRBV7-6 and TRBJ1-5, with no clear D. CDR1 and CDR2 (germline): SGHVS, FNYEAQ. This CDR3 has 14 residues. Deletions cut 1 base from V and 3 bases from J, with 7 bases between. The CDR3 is CASSLESDNQPQHF. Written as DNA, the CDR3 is TGTGCCAGCAGCTTAGAATCCGACAATCAGCCCCAGCATTTT.

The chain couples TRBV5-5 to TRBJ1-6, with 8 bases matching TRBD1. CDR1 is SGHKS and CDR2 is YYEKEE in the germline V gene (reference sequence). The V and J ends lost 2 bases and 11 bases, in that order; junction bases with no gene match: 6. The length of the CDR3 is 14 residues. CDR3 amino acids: CASSFRTGGTPLHF. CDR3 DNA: TGTGCCAGCAGCTTTAGAACAGGGGGAACACCCCTCCACTTT.

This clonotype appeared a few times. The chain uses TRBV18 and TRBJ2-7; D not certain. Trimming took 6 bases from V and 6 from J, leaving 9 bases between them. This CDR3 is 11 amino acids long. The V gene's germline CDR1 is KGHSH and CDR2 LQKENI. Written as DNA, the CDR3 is TGTGCCAGCTCGACAAACCGCGAGCAGTACTTC. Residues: CASSTNREQYF.